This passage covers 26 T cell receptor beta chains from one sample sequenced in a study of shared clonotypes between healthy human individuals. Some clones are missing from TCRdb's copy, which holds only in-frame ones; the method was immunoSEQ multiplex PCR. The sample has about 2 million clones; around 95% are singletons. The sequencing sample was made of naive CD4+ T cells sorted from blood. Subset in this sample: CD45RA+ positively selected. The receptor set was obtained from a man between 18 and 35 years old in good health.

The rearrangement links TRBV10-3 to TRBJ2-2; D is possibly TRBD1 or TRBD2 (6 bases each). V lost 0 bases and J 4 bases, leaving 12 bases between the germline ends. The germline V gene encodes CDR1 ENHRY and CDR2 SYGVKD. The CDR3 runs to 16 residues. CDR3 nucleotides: TGTGCCATCAGTGAGTCGGGTCGGGGGCCCACCGGGGAGCTGTTTTTT. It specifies CAISESGRGPTGELFF.

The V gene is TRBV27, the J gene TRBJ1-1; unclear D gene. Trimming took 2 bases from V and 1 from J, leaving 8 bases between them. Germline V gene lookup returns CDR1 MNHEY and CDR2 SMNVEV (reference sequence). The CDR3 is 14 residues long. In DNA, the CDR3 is TGTGCCAGCAGTTTAAACGGACGGAACACTGAAGCTTTCTTT. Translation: CASSLNGRNTEAFF.

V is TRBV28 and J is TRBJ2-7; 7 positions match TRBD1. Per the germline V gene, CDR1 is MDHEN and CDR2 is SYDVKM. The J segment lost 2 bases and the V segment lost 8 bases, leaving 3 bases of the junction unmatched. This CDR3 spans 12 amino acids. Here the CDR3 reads CASRDSTYEQYF. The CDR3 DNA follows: TGTGCCAGCCGGGACAGTACCTACGAGCAGTACTTC.

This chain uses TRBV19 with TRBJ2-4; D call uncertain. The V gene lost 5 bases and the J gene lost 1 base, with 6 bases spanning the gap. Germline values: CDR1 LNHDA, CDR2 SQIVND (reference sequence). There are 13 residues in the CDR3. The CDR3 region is CASSLGAKNIQYF. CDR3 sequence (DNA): TGTGCCAGTAGTCTAGGGGCCAAAAACATTCAGTACTTC.

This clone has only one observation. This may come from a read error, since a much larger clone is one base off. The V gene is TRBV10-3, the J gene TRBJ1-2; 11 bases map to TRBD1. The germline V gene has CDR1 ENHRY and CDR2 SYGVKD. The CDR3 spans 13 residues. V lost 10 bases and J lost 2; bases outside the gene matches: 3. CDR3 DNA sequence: TGTGCCACCTGGACAGGGGGCAACTATGGCTACACCTTC. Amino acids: CATWTGGNYGYTF.

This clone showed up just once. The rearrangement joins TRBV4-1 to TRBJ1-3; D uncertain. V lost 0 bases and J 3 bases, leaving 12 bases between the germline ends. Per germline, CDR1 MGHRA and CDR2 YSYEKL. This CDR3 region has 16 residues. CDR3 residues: CASSQETGFSGNTIYF. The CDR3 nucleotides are TGCGCCAGCAGCCAAGAGACGGGGTTTAGTGGAAACACCATATATTTT.

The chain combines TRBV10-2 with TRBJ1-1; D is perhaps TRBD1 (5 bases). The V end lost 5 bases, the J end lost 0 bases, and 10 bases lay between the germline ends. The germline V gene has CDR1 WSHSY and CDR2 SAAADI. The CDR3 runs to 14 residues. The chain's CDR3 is CASSTQGLNTEAFF. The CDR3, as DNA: TGCGCCAGCAGTACCCAGGGCTTGAACACTGAAGCTTTCTTT.

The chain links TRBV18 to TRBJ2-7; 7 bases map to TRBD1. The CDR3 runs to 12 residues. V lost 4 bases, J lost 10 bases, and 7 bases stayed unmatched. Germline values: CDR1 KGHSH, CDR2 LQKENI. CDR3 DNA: TGTGCCAGCTCACGAGGACAGGCATCCCAGTACTTC. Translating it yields CASSRGQASQYF.

The CDR3 DNA reads TGCGCCAGCAGTGGGGCTGTCACAGATACGCAGTATTTT. It encodes CASSGAVTDTQYF. The chain is built from TRBV5-1 and TRBJ2-3; possibly TRBD1 for D (5 bases). The CDR3 length is 13 residues. Trimming cost V 5 bases and J 2 bases, with 9 bases left between them. Per the germline V gene, CDR1 is SGHRS and CDR2 is YFSETQ.

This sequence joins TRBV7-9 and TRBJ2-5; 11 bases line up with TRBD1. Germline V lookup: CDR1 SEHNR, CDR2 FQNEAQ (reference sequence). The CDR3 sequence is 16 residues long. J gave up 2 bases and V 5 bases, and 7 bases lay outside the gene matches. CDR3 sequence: CASSRSGTGGQETQYF. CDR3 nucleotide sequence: TGTGCCAGCAGCCGGAGTGGGACAGGGGGGCAAGAGACCCAGTACTTC.

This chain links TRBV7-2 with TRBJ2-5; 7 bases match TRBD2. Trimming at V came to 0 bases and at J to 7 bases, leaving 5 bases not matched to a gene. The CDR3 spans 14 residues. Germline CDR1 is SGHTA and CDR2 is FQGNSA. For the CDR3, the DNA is TGTGCCAGCAGCTTAGCAAGACTAGCTGGGACCCAGTACTTC. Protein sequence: CASSLARLAGTQYF.

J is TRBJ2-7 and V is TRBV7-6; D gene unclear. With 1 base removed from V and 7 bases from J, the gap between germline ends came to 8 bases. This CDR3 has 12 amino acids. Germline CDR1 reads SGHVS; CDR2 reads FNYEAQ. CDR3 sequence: CASSLDESEQYF. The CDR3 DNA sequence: TGTGCCAGCAGCTTAGATGAGTCGGAGCAGTACTTC.

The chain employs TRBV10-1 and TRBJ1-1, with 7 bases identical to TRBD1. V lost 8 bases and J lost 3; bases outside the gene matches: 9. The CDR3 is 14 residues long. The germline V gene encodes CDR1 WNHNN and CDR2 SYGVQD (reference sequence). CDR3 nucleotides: TGCGCCAGCTCTAAGACAGGGACGGACACTGAAGCTTTCTTT. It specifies CASSKTGTDTEAFF.

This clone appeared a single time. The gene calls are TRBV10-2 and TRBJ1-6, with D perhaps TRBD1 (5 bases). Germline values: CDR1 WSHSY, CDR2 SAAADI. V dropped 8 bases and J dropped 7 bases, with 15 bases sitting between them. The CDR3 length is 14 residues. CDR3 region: CASLKGRNNSPLHF. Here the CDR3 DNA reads TGCGCCAGCCTTAAGGGACGGAACAATTCACCCCTCCACTTT.

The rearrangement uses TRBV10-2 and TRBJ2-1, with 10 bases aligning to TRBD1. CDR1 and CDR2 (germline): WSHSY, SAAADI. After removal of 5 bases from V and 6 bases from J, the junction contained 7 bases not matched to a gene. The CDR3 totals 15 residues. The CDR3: CASSPRDRGINEQFF. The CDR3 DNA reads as TGCGCCAGCAGTCCCCGGGACAGGGGTATCAATGAGCAGTTCTTC.

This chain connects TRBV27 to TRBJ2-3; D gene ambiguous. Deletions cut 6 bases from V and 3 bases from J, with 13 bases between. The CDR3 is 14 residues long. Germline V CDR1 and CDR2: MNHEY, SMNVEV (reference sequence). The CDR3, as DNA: TGTGCCAGCAGATCTGTCGCCGGGACAGATACGCAGTATTTT. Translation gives CASRSVAGTDTQYF.

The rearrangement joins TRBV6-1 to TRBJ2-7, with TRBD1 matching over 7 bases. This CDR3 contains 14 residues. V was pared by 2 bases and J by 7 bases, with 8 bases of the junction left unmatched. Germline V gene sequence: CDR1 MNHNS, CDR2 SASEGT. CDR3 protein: CASSEIDRVGEQYF. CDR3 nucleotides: TGTGCCAGCAGTGAAATCGACAGGGTGGGGGAGCAGTACTTC.

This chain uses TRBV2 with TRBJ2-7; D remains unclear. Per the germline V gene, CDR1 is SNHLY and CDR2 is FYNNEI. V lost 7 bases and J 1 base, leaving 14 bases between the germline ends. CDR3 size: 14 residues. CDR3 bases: TGTGCCAGCAAGGTCCAATTCGGATCCTACGAGCAGTACTTC. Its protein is CASKVQFGSYEQYF.

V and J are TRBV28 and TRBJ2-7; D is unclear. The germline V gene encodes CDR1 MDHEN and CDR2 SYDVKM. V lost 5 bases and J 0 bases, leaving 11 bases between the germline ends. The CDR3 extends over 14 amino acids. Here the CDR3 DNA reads TGTGCCAGCAGTCAACATGGAAGCTCCTACGAGCAGTACTTC. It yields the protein CASSQHGSSYEQYF.

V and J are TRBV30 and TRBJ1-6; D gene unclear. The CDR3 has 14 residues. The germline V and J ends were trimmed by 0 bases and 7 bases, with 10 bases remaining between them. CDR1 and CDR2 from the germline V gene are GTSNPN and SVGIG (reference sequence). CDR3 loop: CAWSVESINSPLHF. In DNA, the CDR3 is TGTGCCTGGAGTGTAGAGTCCATAAATTCACCCCTCCACTTT.

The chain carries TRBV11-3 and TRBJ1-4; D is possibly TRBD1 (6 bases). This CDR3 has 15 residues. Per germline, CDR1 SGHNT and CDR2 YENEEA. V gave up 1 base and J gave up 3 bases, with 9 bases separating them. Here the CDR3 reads CASSLGQGSNEKLFF. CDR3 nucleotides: TGTGCCAGCAGCTTAGGTCAGGGGTCTAATGAAAAACTGTTTTTT. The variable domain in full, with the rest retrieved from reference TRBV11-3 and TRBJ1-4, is EAGVVQSPRYKIIEKKQPVAFWCNPISGHNTLYWYLQNLGQGPELLIRYENEEAVDDSQLPKDRFSAERLKGVDSTLKIQPAELGDSAVYLCASSLGQGSNEKLFFGSGTQLSVL.

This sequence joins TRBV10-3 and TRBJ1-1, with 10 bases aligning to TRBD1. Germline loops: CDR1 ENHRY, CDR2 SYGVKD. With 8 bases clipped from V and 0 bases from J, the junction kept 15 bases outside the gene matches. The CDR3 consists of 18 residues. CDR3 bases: TGTGCCATCGGGCGGGGACAGGGGAACCCAACTATGAACACTGAAGCTTTCTTT. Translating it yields CAIGRGQGNPTMNTEAFF.

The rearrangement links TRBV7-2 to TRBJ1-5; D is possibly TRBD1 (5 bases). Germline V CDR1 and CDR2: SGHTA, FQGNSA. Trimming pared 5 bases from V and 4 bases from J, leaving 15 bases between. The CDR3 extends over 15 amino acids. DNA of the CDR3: TGTGCCAGCAGCACCCCGAGGGGCGGGAATCAGCCCCAGCATTTT. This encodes CASSTPRGGNQPQHF. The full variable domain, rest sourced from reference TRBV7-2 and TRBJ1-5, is GAGVSQSPSNKVTEKGKDVELRCDPISGHTALYWYRQSLGQGLEFLIYFQGNSAPDKSGLPSDRFSAERTGGSVSTLTIQRTQQEDSAVYLCASSTPRGGNQPQHFGDGTRLSIL.

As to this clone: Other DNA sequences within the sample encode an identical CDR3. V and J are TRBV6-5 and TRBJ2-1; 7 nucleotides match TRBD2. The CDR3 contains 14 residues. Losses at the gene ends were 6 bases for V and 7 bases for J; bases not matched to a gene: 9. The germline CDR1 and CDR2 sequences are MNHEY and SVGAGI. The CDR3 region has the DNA TGTGCCAGCAGCTTAGCGGGTGGAATAAATGAGCAGTTCTTC. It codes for CASSLAGGINEQFF.

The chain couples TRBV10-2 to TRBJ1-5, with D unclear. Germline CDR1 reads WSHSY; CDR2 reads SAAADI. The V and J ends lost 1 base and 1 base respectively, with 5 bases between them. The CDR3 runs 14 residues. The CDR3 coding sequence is TGCGCCAGCAGTGAGTTCCAGAGCAATCAGCCCCAGCATTTT. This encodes CASSEFQSNQPQHF.

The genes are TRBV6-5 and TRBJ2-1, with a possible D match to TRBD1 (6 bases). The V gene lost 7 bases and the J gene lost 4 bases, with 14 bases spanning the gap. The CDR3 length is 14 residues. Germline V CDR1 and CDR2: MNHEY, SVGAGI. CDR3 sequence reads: CASTPQGQYNEQFF. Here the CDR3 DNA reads TGTGCCAGCACCCCCCAGGGGCAGTACAATGAGCAGTTCTTC.